The sequence of this T cell receptor beta chain was determined in a study of blood T cell repertoires in COVID-19. Per germline, CDR1 KGHDR and CDR2 SFDVKD. The CDR3 totals 15 residues. V lost 3 bases, J lost 4 bases, and 3 bases stayed unmatched. Sequencing used immunoSEQ multiplex PCR; TCRdb keeps in-frame clones, though not all of them. The data hold just under 350,000 clones, with almost 90% observed a single time. This rearrangement joins TRBV24-1 to TRBJ2-1; 9 nucleotides match TRBD1. The specimen sequenced was peripheral blood. The sequence came from a woman in her seventies with COVID-19, enrolled during active disease. CDR3 bases: TGTGCCACCAGTGATACCGGGACAGGGTACAATGAGCAGTTCTTC. It codes for CATSDTGTGYNEQFF.